Sequencing of this TCR beta chain was carried out in a study of cytotoxic CD8 clonotypes in ibrutinib-treated CLL (dated by TCRdb to about 2021). For context, the study as a whole: The cohort was composed of 11 relapsed/refractory and around 15 treatment-naive patients; IGHV unmutated status was identified in 17 patients. Partial responses were observed in about 25 patients and complete responses in 2; after a median follow-up of roughly 72 months, remission was maintained in roughly 14 patients and progression was observed in about twelve. Response samples were obtained after a median of 12 months of treatment, with a range of roughly 6 to 40 months. On average, each sample had some 250,000 productive templates and tens of thousands of productive rearrangements. Of the roughly 86 people in the trial, about two dozen had longitudinal samples available. Cryopreserved peripheral blood mononuclear cells were obtained before treatment, at response, and at either sustained remission or disease progression. Every sample from remission and from progressive disease was obtained while the patients were still on ibrutinib.

As concerns this clone: This clone's antigen is unknown. The input lacks base qualities; no much larger clone sits a single base away.

The investigation overall reported the following: At ibrutinib response clonality went up, during sustained remission it held steady, and at progression it dropped back toward baseline. Baseline clonality exceeded that of age-matched healthy donors and correlated strongly with circulating CD8+ T-cell counts. Sampling times were not matched between sustained-remission and progressing patients, and lymph node repertoires were not studied. Public clonotypes were rare and either shrank or stayed stable during treatment, and the rise in clonality at ibrutinib response reflected expansion of private clonotypes.

The time point label, as the study defines it: around 25 months on ibrutinib. For TCR beta library preparation, 1.5 to 2 micrograms of genomic DNA were extracted from the cryopreserved PBMCs. High-throughput TCR beta sequencing was performed on longitudinal blood samples from CLL patients receiving ibrutinib monotherapy. Patients were enrolled in a phase 2 open-label single-center ibrutinib monotherapy trial. On a MiSeq, deep resolution sequencing aimed for a depth between 1 in 1 million and 1 in 200,000 T cells, with each clonotype covered around 9.2x on average. The immunoSEQ hsTCRB Kit was used to generate the TCR beta libraries. The authors' pipeline ran thus. ImmunoSEQ Data Assistant and ImmunoSEQ Analyzer were used for data analysis, and V, D and J genes were assigned according to IMGT definitions. Clonality, with values ranging from 0 to 1, was calculated as one minus the normalized Shannon entropy of productive rearrangement frequencies. Public clonotype analysis was restricted to overrepresented clonotypes comprising at least 0.05% of each patient's repertoire. Approximately 14 age-matched healthy donor repertoires from immuneACCESS served as clonality controls. In its TCRdb copy, this immuneACCESS table keeps in-frame sequences only and misses some clones. Where compared with another copy, unresolved V genes explain less than half of these, and the others have no known cause. Clone size and the V and J calls come from that table; the DNA yielded D and trimming. A total of 200,000 to 250,000 clones appear in this sample, around 70% of them only once. Roughly 15% of the sample is held by the ten biggest clonotypes.

Sample: PBMCs, taken after 24 months of ibrutinib treatment. The sequence was obtained from a human donor with chronic lymphocytic leukemia.

The DNA reads TGTGCCAGCAGTTTCATTGACACTGCCAAAGAGACCCAGTACTTC. Translation gives CASSFIDTAKETQYF. This receptor chain uses TRBV27 and TRBJ2-5, with the identity of the D gene unclear. Deletion took 3 bases off V and 3 bases off J, with a span of 14 bases between the germline ends. The CDR3 numbers 15 residues from cysteine through phenylalanine. Kept here is only the CDR3 DNA, which spans 45 bases and is read in frame from base 1. The germline V gene encodes CDR1 MNHEY and CDR2 SMNVEV (reference sequence).